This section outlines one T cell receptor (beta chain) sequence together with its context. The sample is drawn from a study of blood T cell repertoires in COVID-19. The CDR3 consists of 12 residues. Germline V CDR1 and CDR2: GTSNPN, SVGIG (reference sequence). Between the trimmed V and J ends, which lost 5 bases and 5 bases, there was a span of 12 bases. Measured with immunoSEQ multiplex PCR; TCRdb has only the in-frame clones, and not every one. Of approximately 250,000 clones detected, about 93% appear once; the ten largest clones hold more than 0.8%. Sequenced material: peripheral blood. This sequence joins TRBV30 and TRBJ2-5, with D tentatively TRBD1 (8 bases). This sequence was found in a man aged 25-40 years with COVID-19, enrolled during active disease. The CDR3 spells CAWGQGGETQYF. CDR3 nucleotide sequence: TGTGCCTGGGGACAGGGAGGGGAGACCCAGTACTTC.